The 9 T cell receptor beta chains given below trace back to one sample, sequenced in a study of shared clonotypes between healthy human individuals. Sequencing was performed with immunoSEQ multiplex PCR; in TCRdb, only in-frame clones are kept and a portion is missing. This repertoire shows around 2.3 million clones, more than 90% found once; its top ten account for approximately 0.13%. The sequenced sample was naive CD4+ T cells sorted from blood. Subset in this sample: CD45RA+ positively selected. The receptors were gathered from a man younger than 35 in good health.

V gene TRBV18 combines with J gene TRBJ2-3, with D possibly being TRBD1 (6 bases). V was trimmed by 3 bases and J by 4 bases, leaving 14 bases between them. The germline CDR1 and CDR2 sequences are KGHSH and LQKENI. The length of the CDR3 is 15 residues. CDR3 DNA: TGTGCCAGCTCACCGCAAACAGGGAGCCCAGATACGCAGTATTTT. Amino acid sequence: CASSPQTGSPDTQYF.

This chain links TRBV5-1 with TRBJ2-2; TRBD2 matches at 7 bases. This CDR3 comprises 15 residues. Germline V gene lookup returns CDR1 SGHRS and CDR2 YFSETQ. Trimming removed 5 bases from V and 0 bases from J; junction bases left unmatched: 4. CDR3 coding DNA: TGCGCCAGCAGTCGCGGGGGAGCGAACACCGGGGAGCTGTTTTTT. Encoded protein: CASSRGGANTGELFF.

The chain carries TRBV6-4 and TRBJ1-5, with TRBD1 matching 7 bases. Looked up from germline, CDR1 is MRHNA and CDR2 is SNTAGT. The CDR3 covers 15 residues. V gave up 2 bases and J gave up 2 bases; unmatched junction bases: 3. CDR3 coding DNA: TGTGCCAGCAGTGACAGGGGGCACGGCAATCAGCCCCAGCATTTT. Its protein product is CASSDRGHGNQPQHF.

The chain carries TRBV6-1 and TRBJ2-3, with D tentatively TRBD1 or TRBD2 (6 bases each). Trimming took off 6 bases at V and 1 base at J, with 14 bases between the two ends. Germline lookup yields CDR1 MNHNS and CDR2 SASEGT. CDR3 length: 15 amino acids. In DNA, the CDR3 is TGTGCCAGCAGCGAGGGGGGATACGGCACAGATACGCAGTATTTT. Residues: CASSEGGYGTDTQYF.

The rearrangement links TRBV7-9 to TRBJ1-2; D is undetermined. V lost 1 base and J 8 bases, leaving 11 bases between the germline ends. Germline V gene lookup returns CDR1 SEHNR and CDR2 FQNEAQ (reference sequence). The CDR3 sequence is 13 residues long. CDR3 DNA: TGTGCCAGCAGCTTAGAAGGGCCCAGCGGCTACACCTTC. It yields the protein CASSLEGPSGYTF.

The CDR3 DNA sequence: TGTGCCAGCTCACAAGGGACAGGGTTTTACGAGCAGTACTTC. It specifies CASSQGTGFYEQYF. The chain has TRBV18 and TRBJ2-7, with 9 bases lining up with TRBD1. The CDR3 is 14 amino acids. Per germline, CDR1 KGHSH and CDR2 LQKENI. Unmatched junction bases numbered 5, after V lost 4 bases and J lost 4 bases.

The genes are TRBV6-1 and TRBJ1-5; 11 bases fit TRBD1. V lost 4 bases and J lost 0; bases outside the gene matches: 5. Germline CDR1 MNHNS, CDR2 SASEGT. This CDR3 has 17 residues. CDR3 coding DNA: TGTGCCAGCAGTGCCGGGACAGGGGGATATAGCAATCAGCCCCAGCATTTT. Amino acid sequence: CASSAGTGGYSNQPQHF.

The rearrangement joins TRBV7-2 to TRBJ2-7; D is unclear. Germline lookup yields CDR1 SGHTA and CDR2 FQGNSA. The CDR3 runs to 14 residues. The germline V and J ends were trimmed by 5 bases and 2 bases, with 13 bases remaining between them. The CDR3 region has the DNA TGTGCCAGCAGCCTATCCTTGTGGGCCTACGAGCAGTACTTC. This translates into CASSLSLWAYEQYF. The full variable domain, completed using reference TRBV7-2 and TRBJ2-7, is GAGVSQSPSNKVTEKGKDVELRCDPISGHTALYWYRQSLGQGLEFLIYFQGNSAPDKSGLPSDRFSAERTGGSVSTLTIQRTQQEDSAVYLCASSLSLWAYEQYFGPGTRLTVT.

This sequence joins TRBV7-3 and TRBJ2-7, with 7 bases matching TRBD1. The V and J ends lost 0 bases and 3 bases, in that order; junction bases with no gene match: 5. This CDR3 has 15 residues. The germline V gene has CDR1 SGHTA and CDR2 FQGTGA. The CDR3 reads CASSLTGTGDYEQYF. The CDR3 DNA reads TGTGCCAGCAGCTTAACGGGAACAGGGGACTACGAGCAGTACTTC.